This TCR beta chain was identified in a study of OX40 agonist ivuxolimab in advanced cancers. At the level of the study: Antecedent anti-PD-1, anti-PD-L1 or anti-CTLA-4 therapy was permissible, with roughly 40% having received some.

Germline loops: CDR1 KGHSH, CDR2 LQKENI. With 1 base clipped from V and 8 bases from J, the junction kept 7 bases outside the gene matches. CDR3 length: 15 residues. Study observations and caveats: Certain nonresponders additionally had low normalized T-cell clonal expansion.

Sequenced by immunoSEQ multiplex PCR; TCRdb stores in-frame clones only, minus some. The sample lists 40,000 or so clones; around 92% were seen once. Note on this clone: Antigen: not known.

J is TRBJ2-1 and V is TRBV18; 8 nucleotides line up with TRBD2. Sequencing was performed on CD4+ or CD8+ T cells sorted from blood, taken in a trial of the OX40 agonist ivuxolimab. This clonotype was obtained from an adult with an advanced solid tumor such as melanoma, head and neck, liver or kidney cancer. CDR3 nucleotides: TGTGCCAGCTCACCACTCCGGGGGGGCTTGGATGAGCAGTTCTTC. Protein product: CASSPLRGGLDEQFF. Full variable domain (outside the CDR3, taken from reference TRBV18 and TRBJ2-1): NAGVMQNPRHLVRRRGQEARLRCSPMKGHSHVYWYRQLPEEGLKFMVYLQKENIIDESGMPKERFSAEFPKEGPSILRIQQVVRGDSAAYFCASSPLRGGLDEQFFGPGTRLTVL.